What follows is one TCR beta chain and its context. Its antigen is not identified. This entry comes from a study of CD8 T cells in ankylosing spondylitis. General study points: CD8+ cells made up the disease-linked clones, which were relatively rare in peripheral blood.

As the method for making TCR beta libraries, quantitative 5'-RACE with molecular barcodes was used. TCRdb called the 5' RACE reads again in MiXCR, with one record for every CDR3 protein. In the table there are approximately 100,000 distinct CDR3 sequences, around 24% of which are singletons. The CDR3 is made up of 14 amino acids. Deletions cut 2 bases from V and 0 bases from J, with 4 bases between. CDR1 and CDR2 from the germline V gene are MGHRA and YSYEKL. The receptor comes from a male donor with ankylosing spondylitis. The sequenced sample consisted of synovial fluid, either unsorted or a sorted T cell fraction (not recorded which). This sequence joins TRBV4-1 and TRBJ1-4; the D is unclear. This CDR3 is CASSQLPTNEKLFF. As DNA, the CDR3 is TGCGCCAGCAGCCAATTACCAACTAATGAAAAACTGTTTTTT.